What follows are 3 T cell receptor beta chains derived from one specimen sequenced in a study of T cells in localized non-small cell lung cancer. Sequencing was performed with immunoSEQ multiplex PCR; in TCRdb, only in-frame clones are kept and a portion is missing. The table includes around 29,000 clones, around 89% detected once. The sequences come from peripheral blood, collected before any cancer treatment. These receptor sequences come from a female donor older than 55 with stage III squamous cell lung carcinoma.

The chain recombines TRBV15 with TRBJ2-7; TRBD1 aligns across 7 bases. Germline V gives CDR1 LNHNV, CDR2 YYDKDF (reference sequence). The CDR3 sequence is 14 residues long. Unmatched junction bases numbered 5, after V lost 1 base and J lost 5 bases. In DNA form, the CDR3 reads TGTGCCACCAGCAGAGGAGGGACAGCGAACGAGCAGTACTTC. As protein: CATSRGGTANEQYF.

This chain connects TRBV5-1 to TRBJ1-1, with D uncertain. Trimming left V 0 bases short and J 4 bases short, with 7 bases between. The CDR3 extends over 13 amino acids. Germline-derived CDR1 and CDR2 are SGHRS and YFSETQ. In DNA form, the CDR3 reads TGCGCCAGCAGCTTGGTTGTCAGCACTGAAGCTTTCTTT. Protein: CASSLVVSTEAFF. Looking up the rest from reference TRBV5-1 and TRBJ1-1 gives the full variable domain: KAGVTQTPRYLIKTRGQQVTLSCSPISGHRSVSWYQQTPGQGLQFLFEYFSETQRNKGNFPGRFSGRQFSNSRSEMNVSTLELGDSALYLCASSLVVSTEAFFGQGTRLTVV.

V gene TRBV6-5 combines with J gene TRBJ1-6; no clear D gene. Germline CDR1 is MNHEY and CDR2 is SVGAGI. The germline V and J ends were trimmed by 3 bases and 12 bases, with 18 bases remaining between them. CDR3 size: 15 residues. In DNA form, the CDR3 reads TGTGCCAGCAGTTATTCGGGCCAGCCCGTGTTACCCCTCCACTTT. It is translated as CASSYSGQPVLPLHF.